A single sample gave rise to the 10 T cell receptor beta chains below, sequenced in a study of tumor and adjacent non-tumor tissue in lung cancer. Three rounds of nested PCR, following a modified ARM-PCR protocol, produced the TCRbeta library. TCRdb fed the multiplex PCR reads into MiXCR, producing one record per CDR3 protein. The table lists tens of thousands of distinct CDR3 sequences, 55% to 75% of them singletons. No cell sorting was done before RNA was extracted from the tissue. The sequenced sample was lung tumor tissue. All receptors come from a man aged 45 to 65 with non-small cell lung cancer.

This clonotype was counted a few times. The chain employs TRBV4-1 and TRBJ2-1, with D possibly matching TRBD1 (5 bases). This CDR3 has 14 amino acids. V lost 0 bases to trimming and J lost 13 bases, with 16 bases between them. Germline values: CDR1 MGHRA, CDR2 YSYEKL. CDR3 residues: CASSQDPDRGKQFF. CDR3 bases: TGCGCCAGCAGCCAAGATCCCGATAGGGGAAAACAGTTCTTC.

The V gene is TRBV4-1, the J gene TRBJ1-1; D is unresolved. Germline V gives CDR1 MGHRA, CDR2 YSYEKL. Trimming removed 0 bases at V and 0 bases at J, with 14 bases between. The CDR3 has 17 amino acids. The CDR3 region has the DNA TGCGCCAGCAGCCAAGATAGTTTCGTCTTCATGAACACTGAAGCTTTCTTT. This translates into CASSQDSFVFMNTEAFF.

This clonotype was seen a single time. V and J are TRBV6-5 and TRBJ1-2; TRBD1 aligns across 8 bases. The germline V gene encodes CDR1 MNHEY and CDR2 SVGAGI. The ends lost 6 bases at V and 1 base at J; junction bases unmatched: 7. The CDR3 loop spans 15 amino acids. The CDR3 coding sequence is TGTGCCAGCAGGGGGACAGGTCGTATTAACTATGGCTACACCTTC. The encoded protein is CASRGTGRINYGYTF.

As concerns this clonotype: The junction differs from germline at one of its ends, possibly a read error. The rearrangement links TRBV4-2 to TRBJ1-2; perhaps TRBD1 as D (5 bases). The CDR3 loop spans 18 amino acids. The germline CDR1 and CDR2 sequences are LGHNA and YNFKEQ. The CDR3 DNA sequence: TGTACCAGCAGCCCACAAACGAGGGAAGGACCAGGGACCTATGGCTACACGTTC. Its protein is CTSSPQTREGPGTYGYTF.

This clonotype was recorded many times. This rearrangement joins TRBV4-1 to TRBJ2-7; D is unresolved. The CDR3 has 11 amino acids. Germline CDR1 reads MGHRA; CDR2 reads YSYEKL. V lost 2 bases, J lost 6 bases, and 5 bases lay in between. CDR3 nucleotides: TGCGCCAGCAGCCAATCGGGCGAGCAGTACTTC. It is translated as CASSQSGEQYF.

The CDR3 nucleotides are TGTGCCAGCAGCTTAGGACAAGCCCATGAGACCCAGTACTTC. Amino acid sequence: CASSLGQAHETQYF. The rearrangement uses TRBV13 and TRBJ2-5; D unclear. The V and J ends lost 0 bases and 5 bases respectively, with 10 bases between them. Per germline, CDR1 PRHDT and CDR2 FYEKMQ (reference sequence). The CDR3 runs to 14 residues.

This clonotype showed up just once. The CDR3 spells CASSPDIRGGELFF. CDR3 nucleotides: TGTGCCAGCAGTCCCGACATACGGGGCGGGGAGCTGTTTTTT. The rearrangement uses TRBV11-3 and TRBJ2-2; D is perhaps TRBD2 (5 bases). Germline V gene sequence: CDR1 SGHNT, CDR2 YENEEA. V gave up 6 bases and J gave up 7 bases, with 15 bases separating them. The CDR3 contains 14 residues. Full variable domain (missing parts from reference TRBV11-3 and TRBJ2-2): EAGVVQSPRYKIIEKKQPVAFWCNPISGHNTLYWYLQNLGQGPELLIRYENEEAVDDSQLPKDRFSAERLKGVDSTLKIQPAELGDSAVYLCASSPDIRGGELFFGEGSRLTVL.

A few counts support this clonotype. Just one base apart from a much larger clone, this may be a read error. V usage is TRBV4-1 and J usage is TRBJ2-1; D remains unclear. This CDR3 has 13 amino acids. CDR1 and CDR2 from the germline V gene are MGHRA and YSYEKL. The CDR3 nucleotides are TGCGCCATCAGCCAAGAAGGTACCGTGGGGCAGTTCTTC. Amino acid sequence: CAISQEGTVGQFF.

Comment on this clonotype: The CDR3 end shows no conserved phenylalanine or tryptophan, and so a read error is likely. The rearrangement joins TRBV14 to TRBJ2-5; 11 bases match TRBD2. From germline, CDR1 is SGHDN and CDR2 FVKESK. V dropped 1 base and J dropped 4; count of bases not matched to a gene: 2. The CDR3 has 15 residues. The CDR3: CASSQVGLAGETQYL. CDR3 DNA: TGTGCCAGCAGCCAAGTCGGACTAGCGGGAGAGACCCAGTACCTC.

By share of the sample, this clonotype is medium-sized. The chain uses TRBV6-5 and TRBJ1-1, with TRBD1 as a possible D gene (6 bases). Trimming stripped 8 bases from V and 10 bases from J, with 17 bases between. This CDR3 spans 12 amino acids. The V gene's germline CDR1 is MNHEY and CDR2 SVGAGI. The CDR3 DNA is TGTGCCAGCGAGAACAGGGACTTGGGAGCTTTCTTT. It yields the protein CASENRDLGAFF.